What follows are 30 T cell receptor beta chains derived from one specimen sequenced in a study of shared clonotypes between healthy human individuals. Here immunoSEQ multiplex PCR was the method, and the copy in TCRdb shows in-frame clones only, minus some. The table records about 1.5 million clones, approximately 97% of them present only once. Material for sequencing was naive CD4+ T cells sorted from blood. Subset given: CD45RA+ positively selected. The origin of the receptors is a man aged 30 to 45 in good health.

This clone was counted a single time. The V and J genes are TRBV11-2 and TRBJ2-3, with D perhaps given as TRBD1 or TRBD2 (5 bases each). Trimming shortened V by 8 bases and J by 2 bases, and 17 bases separated the two germline ends. CDR3 length: 15 residues. Germline lookup yields CDR1 SGHAT and CDR2 FQNNGV. The CDR3 reads CASLPRGLYTDTQYF. The CDR3 DNA sequence: TGTGCCAGCCTACCCCGGGGCCTCTACACAGATACGCAGTATTTT.

The gene calls are TRBV19 and TRBJ2-1; tentatively, D is TRBD1 (5 bases). Per the germline V gene, CDR1 is LNHDA and CDR2 is SQIVND (reference sequence). V lost 5 bases, J lost 8 bases, and 13 bases lay in between. The CDR3 consists of 13 residues. CDR3 in DNA: TGTGCCAGTAGTGCCCGCCCAGGGTATGAGCAGTTCTTC. It translates to CASSARPGYEQFF.

V usage is TRBV14 and J usage is TRBJ2-2; 7 bases are a match to TRBD1. The J segment lost 3 bases and the V segment lost 5 bases, leaving 6 bases of the junction unmatched. CDR1 and CDR2 from the germline V gene are SGHDN and FVKESK. CDR3 length: 15 amino acids. CDR3 sequence reads: CASSVQGIHTGELFF. CDR3 DNA sequence: TGTGCCAGCAGCGTACAGGGGATACACACCGGGGAGCTGTTTTTT. The whole variable domain, remainder taken from reference TRBV14 and TRBJ2-2, is EAGVTQFPSHSVIEKGQTVTLRCDPISGHDNLYWYRRVMGKEIKFLLHFVKESKQDESGMPNNRFLAERTGGTYSTLKVQPAELEDSGVYFCASSVQGIHTGELFFGEGSRLTVL.

V and J are TRBV6-1 and TRBJ2-5, with a possible D match to TRBD1 (6 bases). The V gene lost 5 bases and the J gene lost 4 bases, with 8 bases spanning the gap. Germline-derived CDR1 and CDR2 are MNHNS and SASEGT. This CDR3 has 12 residues. The chain's CDR3 is CASSRRGETQYF. For the CDR3, the DNA is TGTGCCAGCAGTCGCAGGGGAGAGACCCAGTACTTC.

Details on this clone: The same CDR3 can be traced to other DNA sequences in this sample. The chain links TRBV5-1 to TRBJ2-2; 12 bases fit TRBD2. Germline V CDR1 and CDR2: SGHRS, YFSETQ. V lost 4 bases, J lost 0 bases, and 4 bases stayed unmatched. The CDR3 covers 17 residues. The CDR3 DNA follows: TGCGCCAGCAGCGGGGGACTAGCGGGCCCGAACACCGGGGAGCTGTTTTTT. This codes for CASSGGLAGPNTGELFF.

The rearrangement joins TRBV27 to TRBJ2-1, with D perhaps matching TRBD1 (6 bases). Germline V gives CDR1 MNHEY, CDR2 SMNVEV (reference sequence). Trimming cost V 7 bases and J 2 bases, with 15 bases left between them. The CDR3 covers 15 residues. As DNA, the CDR3 is TGTGCCAGCAACAACGACAGGTACCCCTACAATGAGCAGTTCTTC. Protein: CASNNDRYPYNEQFF.

CDR3 DNA sequence: TGTGCCAGCAGAGTAAGCGGGAGGGCTTGGACAGATACGCAGTATTTT. It translates to CASRVSGRAWTDTQYF. This chain uses TRBV7-2 with TRBJ2-3, with 10 bases that match TRBD2. Looked up from germline, CDR1 is SGHTA and CDR2 is FQGNSA. The CDR3 runs 16 residues. J gave up 3 bases and V 6 bases, and 9 bases lay outside the gene matches.

This chain links TRBV5-6 with TRBJ2-7, with D possibly matching TRBD1 (6 bases). Between the trimmed V and J ends, which lost 4 bases and 3 bases, there was a span of 20 bases. CDR3 length: 16 amino acids. Germline assignment: CDR1 SGHDT and CDR2 YYEEEE. The CDR3 DNA follows: TGTGCCAGCAGCCTAGTAACTAGGGGGATCTACTACGAGCAGTACTTC. Translated, it gives CASSLVTRGIYYEQYF.

Turning to this clone: Different DNA sequences within this sample yield the same CDR3. The J gene is TRBJ1-2, the V gene TRBV11-2; no firm D call. CDR1 SGHAT and CDR2 FQNNGV come from the germline V gene. CDR3 size: 14 residues. Trimming removed 5 bases at V and 2 bases at J, with 12 bases between. The CDR3 spells CASSLLGGNYGYTF. The CDR3 DNA reads as TGTGCCAGCAGCCTATTGGGAGGAAACTATGGCTACACCTTC.

Details on this clone: At one end, the junction sequence differs from germline, possibly due to a read error. The genes are TRBV10-3 and TRBJ2-6; unclear D gene. Germline V CDR1 and CDR2: ENHRY, SYGVKD. This CDR3 is 15 amino acids long. CDR3 DNA sequence: TGTGCCATCAGAAACCAAGATGCTGGAGCCAACGTCCTGACTTTC. As protein: CAIRNQDAGANVLTF.

The rearrangement uses TRBV5-5 and TRBJ2-3, with D possibly matching TRBD2 (5 bases). V was pared by 2 bases and J by 1 base, with 8 bases between. Germline CDR1 reads SGHKS; CDR2 reads YYEKEE (reference sequence). This CDR3 is 14 amino acids long. The CDR3 region has the DNA TGTGCCAGCAGCTTTTTGGGAGGCACAGATACGCAGTATTTT. Translated: CASSFLGGTDTQYF.

To note about this clone: This sample includes further DNA sequences coding for the same CDR3. The CDR3 region is CASSLLGSYEQYF. CDR3 nucleotides: TGTGCCAGCAGCTTACTGGGATCCTACGAGCAGTACTTC. The chain uses TRBV7-9 and TRBJ2-7, with D uncertain. This CDR3 spans 13 amino acids. Germline CDR1 reads SEHNR; CDR2 reads FQNEAQ (reference sequence). The ends were cut back, 2 bases at V and 1 base at J, with 6 bases in the middle.

In the case of this clone: Other DNA variants within this sample encode the same CDR3. The chain employs TRBV7-2 and TRBJ2-5; D is unclear. Trimming removed 0 bases at V and 5 bases at J, with 7 bases between. Per germline, CDR1 SGHTA and CDR2 FQGNSA. There are 13 residues in the CDR3. The CDR3 DNA is TGTGCCAGCAGCTTAGCTGGGCGGGAGACCCAGTACTTC. Translating it yields CASSLAGRETQYF.

V and J are TRBV5-4 and TRBJ2-2; TRBD1 matches at 7 bases. V dropped 4 bases and J dropped 5; count of bases not matched to a gene: 11. This CDR3 spans 16 amino acids. Germline lookup yields CDR1 SGHNT and CDR2 YYREEE (reference sequence). CDR3 in DNA: TGTGCCAGCAGCCCCCGACAGGGAAGGAGTACCGGGGAGCTGTTTTTT. Protein sequence: CASSPRQGRSTGELFF.

This chain joins TRBV6-6 and TRBJ2-7; D not resolved. V lost 4 bases to trimming and J lost 3 bases, with 10 bases between them. CDR1 is MNHNY, CDR2 SVGAGI, per germline (reference sequence). The CDR3 is made up of 13 amino acids. The CDR3 protein is CASSSIGNYEQYF. CDR3 DNA sequence: TGTGCCAGCAGTTCGATCGGAAACTACGAGCAGTACTTC.

The rearrangement uses TRBV7-2 and TRBJ1-1; D gene unclear. Trimming left V 2 bases short and J 8 bases short, with 12 bases between. The CDR3 consists of 13 residues. CDR1 and CDR2 from the germline V gene are SGHTA and FQGNSA. The CDR3 DNA reads TGTGCCAGCAGCTTACATCAAGTGAGAGAAGCTTTCTTT. This sequence encodes CASSLHQVREAFF.

The chain joins TRBV9 to TRBJ2-6; 8 bases are shared with TRBD1. V trimming: 2 bases; J trimming: 0 bases; junction bases outside the gene matches: 4. Germline CDR1 reads SGDLS; CDR2 reads YYNGEE. This CDR3 spans 17 amino acids. CDR3: CASSVGQGGSGANVLTF. For the CDR3, the DNA is TGTGCCAGCAGCGTCGGACAGGGCGGCTCTGGGGCCAACGTCCTGACTTTC.

The chain uses TRBV11-2 and TRBJ2-1; D ambiguous. This CDR3 has 16 amino acids. Germline V gene data show CDR1 as SGHAT and CDR2 as FQNNGV. V dropped 4 bases and J dropped 0 bases, with 13 bases sitting between them. In DNA form, the CDR3 reads TGTGCCAGCAGCTCCCGGACCGCCCACTCCTACAATGAGCAGTTCTTC. Its protein product is CASSSRTAHSYNEQFF.

Written as DNA, the CDR3 is TGTGCCAGCATGATACGGGCGACTATTTTCGGAGATACGCAGTATTTT. Translated: CASMIRATIFGDTQYF. V and J are TRBV7-2 and TRBJ2-3; D might be TRBD2 (5 bases). The CDR3 sequence is 16 residues long. Deletions cut 7 bases from V and 5 bases from J, with 22 bases between. Germline CDR1 is SGHTA and CDR2 is FQGNSA.

This chain connects TRBV6-4 to TRBJ1-1; 8 nucleotides agree with TRBD1. CDR3 length: 14 residues. The trim removed 4 bases at V and 10 bases at J, leaving 11 bases unmatched. The germline gives CDR1 MRHNA, CDR2 SNTAGT. CDR3: CASSAQIGQGRAFF. The CDR3 DNA sequence: TGTGCCAGCAGTGCCCAAATCGGACAGGGACGAGCTTTCTTT.

V and J are TRBV19 and TRBJ2-3, with 9 positions matching TRBD2. This CDR3 comprises 16 residues. The germline V gene has CDR1 LNHDA and CDR2 SQIVND (reference sequence). V dropped 0 bases and J dropped 6; count of bases not matched to a gene: 7. The CDR3 region is CASSIEPSGMSDTQYF. CDR3 nucleotide sequence: TGTGCCAGTAGTATAGAACCTAGCGGGATGAGCGATACGCAGTATTTT.

The rearrangement joins TRBV5-1 to TRBJ2-2; no firm D call. Between the trimmed V and J ends, which lost 4 bases and 5 bases, there was a span of 15 bases. Germline V gene sequence: CDR1 SGHRS, CDR2 YFSETQ. The CDR3 is 15 amino acids. DNA of the CDR3: TGCGCCAGCAGCCCGTATTCAAGGTTTACCGGGGAGCTGTTTTTT. Translating it yields CASSPYSRFTGELFF. The full variable domain, in which reference TRBV5-1 and TRBJ2-2 provide the parts outside the CDR3, is KAGVTQTPRYLIKTRGQQVTLSCSPISGHRSVSWYQQTPGQGLQFLFEYFSETQRNKGNFPGRFSGRQFSNSRSEMNVSTLELGDSALYLCASSPYSRFTGELFFGEGSRLTVL.

V is TRBV29-1 and J is TRBJ2-6; D is ambiguous. Germline V CDR1 and CDR2: SQVTM, ANQGSEA. The CDR3 covers 15 residues. V dropped 8 bases and J dropped 0 bases, with 14 bases sitting between them. The CDR3 loop is CSTWTVSSGANVLTF. In DNA, the CDR3 is TGCAGCACCTGGACGGTATCCTCTGGGGCCAACGTCCTGACTTTC.

The V call is TRBV5-6, the J call TRBJ1-5; TRBD1 agrees at 8 bases. Germline CDR1 is SGHDT and CDR2 is YYEEEE. V gave up 0 bases and J gave up 6 bases; unmatched junction bases: 8. The CDR3 covers 16 residues. The DNA of the CDR3 is TGTGCCAGCAGCTTGGATGCAGGGGGCGGGGGTCAGCCCCAGCATTTT. It codes for CASSLDAGGGGQPQHF.

The chain joins TRBV7-9 to TRBJ2-5; tentative D call: TRBD1 (6 bases). The germline V gene encodes CDR1 SEHNR and CDR2 FQNEAQ (reference sequence). Trimming stripped 1 base from V and 2 bases from J, with 8 bases between. The CDR3 loop spans 14 amino acids. CDR3 DNA sequence: TGTGCCAGCAGCTTAGGACAGGTTCAAGAGACCCAGTACTTC. It is translated as CASSLGQVQETQYF.

The chain joins TRBV28 to TRBJ2-7; TRBD1 is a possible D gene (5 bases). CDR3 length equals 14 residues. The V and J ends lost 5 bases and 2 bases respectively, with 13 bases between them. Germline V lookup: CDR1 MDHEN, CDR2 SYDVKM. This CDR3 reads CASSLIDRTYEQYF. The CDR3 DNA follows: TGTGCCAGCAGTCTCATCGACAGAACCTACGAGCAGTACTTC.

The chain combines TRBV10-2 with TRBJ2-7; tentative D call: TRBD1 (5 bases). This CDR3 has 14 residues. CDR1 WSHSY and CDR2 SAAADI come from the germline V gene. V was cut by 7 bases and J by 3 bases, with 16 bases left in between. The chain's CDR3 is CASKRQGESYEQYF. CDR3 nucleotides: TGCGCCAGCAAAAGGCAGGGCGAAAGCTACGAGCAGTACTTC.

This chain uses TRBV30 with TRBJ2-1; perhaps TRBD2 as D (6 bases). Trimming shortened V by 2 bases and J by 0 bases, and 11 bases separated the two germline ends. Per the germline V gene, CDR1 is GTSNPN and CDR2 is SVGIG (reference sequence). This CDR3 comprises 15 residues. The CDR3 protein is CAWSLGGSSYNEQFF. Written as DNA, the CDR3 is TGTGCCTGGAGTCTAGGAGGGAGCTCCTACAATGAGCAGTTCTTC.

J is TRBJ2-1 and V is TRBV7-2; 9 positions agree with TRBD2. Germline V CDR1 and CDR2: SGHTA, FQGNSA. V dropped 1 base and J dropped 6; count of bases not matched to a gene: 7. CDR3 length equals 16 residues. CDR3 residues: CASSLVGTSSGNEQFF. The DNA of the CDR3 is TGTGCCAGCAGCTTAGTCGGGACTAGCTCCGGCAATGAGCAGTTCTTC.

The chain recombines TRBV14 with TRBJ2-1; 8 bases agree with TRBD1. Germline V CDR1 and CDR2: SGHDN, FVKESK. V shed 4 bases, J shed 3 bases, and the junction held 5 bases outside the gene matches. CDR3 length equals 15 residues. The CDR3 region is CASSPGQGRYNEQFF. The CDR3 nucleotides read TGTGCCAGCAGCCCCGGACAGGGCCGCTACAATGAGCAGTTCTTC.